This TCR beta chain originates from a study of T-cell reconstitution after alpha-beta-depleted transplantation in children. Findings and caveats of the study: Reportedly, roughly two months post-transplant, alpha-beta T cells arose from several hundred expanded graft clones.

At least ten counts were recorded for this clonotype. Its specificity is not known. The authors prepared the TCRbeta library with unique molecular identifiers. TCRdb re-called the PCR reads with MiXCR, one entry per CDR3 protein. The repertoire holds some 600,000 distinct CDR3 sequences, with under 15% as singletons. Sequenced material: PBMCs, mostly from graft donor cells, taken 360 days after TCRalphabeta/CD19-depleted stem cell transplant. The TCR comes from a male patient between 5 and 17 years old who had a stem cell transplant for acute myeloid leukemia, so the T cells may come from the graft donor.

CDR3 in amino acids: CSATGGGNTIYF. The CDR3, as DNA: TGCAGCGCGACAGGGGGAGGAAACACCATATATTTT. The V and J genes are TRBV29-1 and TRBJ1-3, with 9 bases identical to TRBD1. CDR1 SQVTM and CDR2 ANQGSEA come from the germline V gene. J was trimmed by 4 bases and V by 7 bases; bases with no gene match: 2. The CDR3 contains 12 residues.